These T cell receptor beta chains were read from a single sample in a study of regulatory T cells in long-lasting Graves disease. Each CDR3 protein is one row after TCRdb ran MiXCR on the multiplex PCR reads. Of some 250,000 distinct CDR3 sequences detected, 15% to 20% appear once; the ten largest clones hold approximately 14%. These data are also associated with another study on T cells in Graves' hyperthyroidism and ophthalmopathy.

The sequencing used peripheral blood mononuclear cells (PBMCs), collected at new diagnosis, from a patient treated with antithyroid drugs. All receptors come from a woman aged 25 to 45 with Graves disease. Both conserved end residues are part of each CDR3. D genes are given only for firm matches. Rows give clone size only sometimes, using once, few, many, or a class for an expanded clone.

D: TRBD1
V: TRBV19
size: few
J: TRBJ2-3
CDR3: CASSIGSGQGTDTQYF
DNA: TGTGCCAGTAGTATAGGGAGCGGACAGGGCACAGATACGCAGTATTTT

D: NA
V: TRBV4-1
size: NA
J: TRBJ2-7
CDR3: CASSPGDSRTYEQYF
DNA: TGCGCCAGCAGCCCAGGGGACTCCCGGACCTACGAGCAGTACTTC

D: NA
V: TRBV4-2
size: NA
J: TRBJ2-1
CDR3: CASSQGGGYEQFF
DNA: TGTGCCAGCAGCCAAGGTGGGGGCTATGAGCAGTTCTTC

D: NA
V: TRBV20-1
size: many
J: TRBJ1-2
CDR3: CSAPRRGDYGYTF
DNA: TGCAGTGCTCCCCGCAGGGGTGACTATGGCTACACCTTC

D: TRBD2
V: TRBV20-1
size: many
J: TRBJ2-5
CDR3: CSARGRTSGGARETQYF
DNA: TGCAGTGCTAGAGGACGGACTAGCGGGGGGGCCCGAGAGACCCAGTACTTC

D: NA
V: TRBV29-1
size: many
J: TRBJ2-3
CDR3: CSGRQGGGTDTQYF
DNA: TGCAGCGGAAGACAGGGAGGAGGCACAGATACGCAGTATTTT

D: NA
V: TRBV9
size: many
J: TRBJ1-2
CDR3: CASSVEGGYGYTF
DNA: TGTGCCAGCAGCGTAGAGGGGGGCTATGGCTACACCTTC

D: NA
V: TRBV3-1
size: many
J: TRBJ1-5
CDR3: CASSHTTRPYQPQHF
DNA: TGTGCCAGCAGCCACACGACTAGGCCTTATCAGCCCCAGCATTTT

D: TRBD1
V: TRBV9
size: NA
J: TRBJ2-5
CDR3: CASSQDRGRRETQYF
DNA: TGTGCCAGCAGCCAAGACAGGGGGCGAAGGGAGACCCAGTACTTC

D: NA
V: TRBV20-1
size: many
J: TRBJ1-1
CDR3: CSAKVNTEAFF
DNA: TGCAGTGCTAAGGTGAACACTGAAGCTTTCTTT

D: TRBD2
V: TRBV20-1
size: many
J: TRBJ2-7
CDR3: CSASGTSRYEQYF
DNA: TGCAGTGCCTCCGGGACTAGCCGGTACGAGCAGTACTTC

D: TRBD2
V: TRBV9
size: NA
J: TRBJ2-1
CDR3: CASSLAGGPSNEQFF
DNA: TGTGCCAGCAGCCTAGCGGGGGGGCCCTCCAATGAGCAGTTCTTC

D: TRBD1
V: TRBV20-1
size: NA
J: TRBJ1-1
CDR3: CSAAPGTGNTEAFF
DNA: TGCAGTGCGGCCCCGGGGACAGGGAACACTGAAGCTTTCTTT

D: NA
V: TRBV2
size: many
J: TRBJ2-5
CDR3: CASKRVAAETQYF
DNA: TGTGCCAGCAAGAGGGTGGCAGCAGAGACCCAGTACTTC

D: NA
V: TRBV20-1
size: few
J: TRBJ2-3
CDR3: CSAREGPRADTQYF
DNA: TGCAGTGCTAGAGAGGGGCCGAGGGCAGATACGCAGTATTTT

D: NA
V: TRBV9
size: few
J: TRBJ2-1
CDR3: CASSNTGRAEQFF
DNA: TGTGCCAGCAGCAACACAGGGAGGGCTGAGCAGTTCTTC

D: NA
V: TRBV7-9
size: few
J: TRBJ2-7
CDR3: CASSHPGRGYEQYF
DNA: TGTGCCAGCAGCCACCCAGGCCGTGGCTACGAGCAGTACTTC

D: TRBD2
V: TRBV12-3/TRBV12-4
size: NA
J: TRBJ2-5
CDR3: CASSSVAGETQYF
DNA: TGTGCCAGCAGTTCCGTAGCGGGGGAGACCCAGTACTTC

D: TRBD1
V: TRBV19
size: many
J: TRBJ2-1
CDR3: CASSQGQGTYNEQFF
DNA: TGTGCCAGTAGCCAGGGACAGGGGACCTACAATGAGCAGTTCTTC

D: NA
V: TRBV7-9
size: many
J: TRBJ1-1
CDR3: CASSLVTRESGEAFF
DNA: TGTGCCAGCAGCTTAGTGACCAGGGAATCGGGTGAAGCTTTCTTT

D: TRBD1
V: TRBV3-1
size: many
J: TRBJ1-4
CDR3: CASSPWTGEGEKLFF
DNA: TGTGCCAGCAGCCCCTGGACAGGGGAGGGTGAAAAACTGTTTTTT

D: NA
V: TRBV18
size: few
J: TRBJ2-3
CDR3: CASSFQHGVVADTQYF
DNA: TGTGCCAGCTCATTCCAACACGGGGTGGTGGCAGATACGCAGTATTTT

D: NA
V: TRBV3-1
size: many
J: TRBJ1-1
CDR3: CASSQGWGFNTEAFF
DNA: TGTGCCAGCAGCCAAGGGTGGGGTTTTAACACTGAAGCTTTCTTT

D: NA
V: TRBV27
size: NA
J: TRBJ2-7
CDR3: CASSFRGAFSEQYF
DNA: TGTGCCAGCAGTTTCCGGGGGGCTTTTTCCGAGCAGTACTTC

D: NA
V: TRBV20-1
size: many
J: TRBJ1-5
CDR3: CSARGRHNQPQHF
DNA: TGCAGTGCTAGAGGCCGACACAATCAGCCCCAGCATTTT

D: TRBD1
V: TRBV7-9
size: many
J: TRBJ1-1
CDR3: CASSHRDREVPEAFF
DNA: TGTGCCAGCAGCCACCGGGACAGGGAGGTCCCTGAAGCTTTCTTT

D: NA
V: TRBV9
size: NA
J: TRBJ1-3
CDR3: CASSGDRTINSGNTIYF
DNA: TGTGCCAGCAGCGGAGACAGAACGATAAATTCTGGAAACACCATATATTTT

D: NA
V: TRBV5-1
size: NA
J: TRBJ2-3
CDR3: CASSFVLTSSTDTQYF
DNA: TGCGCCAGCAGCTTCGTGCTAACCTCTAGCACAGATACGCAGTATTTT

D: TRBD1
V: TRBV12-3/TRBV12-4
size: many
J: TRBJ1-2
CDR3: CASSRQGDNYGYTF
DNA: TGTGCCAGCAGTCGACAGGGGGATAACTATGGCTACACCTTC

D: TRBD2
V: TRBV5-5
size: many
J: TRBJ2-1
CDR3: CASSTPSGGYNEQFF
DNA: TGTGCCAGCAGCACCCCTAGCGGGGGGTACAATGAGCAGTTCTTC

D: NA
V: TRBV7-9
size: many
J: TRBJ1-2
CDR3: CASSLAARRGVNYGYTF
DNA: TGTGCCAGCAGCTTAGCGGCTCGGCGGGGGGTAAACTATGGCTACACCTTC

D: TRBD1
V: TRBV20-1
size: many
J: TRBJ2-5
CDR3: CSALDRRQETQYF
DNA: TGCAGTGCTCTGGACAGGCGTCAAGAGACCCAGTACTTC

D: TRBD1
V: TRBV12-3/TRBV12-4
size: many
J: TRBJ1-5
CDR3: CASSLGTGLQPQHF
DNA: TGTGCCAGCAGTCTCGGGACAGGGCTCCAGCCCCAGCATTTT

D: NA
V: TRBV4-1
size: NA
J: TRBJ2-7
CDR3: CASSYPGAGYEQYF
DNA: TGCGCCAGCAGCTACCCGGGGGCCGGCTACGAGCAGTACTTC

D: NA
V: TRBV5-1
size: NA
J: TRBJ2-7
CDR3: CASSLGVPLVYEQYF
DNA: TGCGCCAGCAGCTTGGGCGTACCCTTAGTCTACGAGCAGTACTTC

D: TRBD2
V: TRBV7-9
size: many
J: TRBJ2-1
CDR3: CASSLNRLANNEQFF
DNA: TGTGCCAGCAGCTTAAACCGACTAGCTAACAATGAGCAGTTCTTC

D: NA
V: TRBV18
size: many
J: TRBJ2-1
CDR3: CASSRRPPRHEQFF
DNA: TGTGCCAGCTCACGACGGCCACCCCGACATGAGCAGTTCTTC

D: NA
V: TRBV2
size: many
J: TRBJ1-6
CDR3: CASSGMKGRSPLHF
DNA: TGTGCCAGCAGTGGGATGAAGGGACGTTCACCCCTCCACTTT